This note documents a single T cell receptor beta chain sequence. The antigen remains undetermined. Assay: immunoSEQ multiplex PCR; the TCRdb copy retains only in-frame clones and omits some. The repertoire includes about 130,000 clones, 90% of them detected once, and about 1.1% sits in the top ten. This sample is part of a study of OX40 agonist ivuxolimab in advanced cancers. Study details: Patients were about 83% male with ages roughly 23 to 79, mean around 58.

Study conclusions and caveats: The average count of expanded clones was higher among CD8+ T cells than among CD4+. At 0.1 to 3.0 mg/kg and by week 6, clonal expansion occurred in CD4+ and CD8+ blood T cells.

The receptor comes from an adult with an advanced solid tumor such as melanoma, head and neck, liver or kidney cancer. Sequencing used CD4+ or CD8+ T cells sorted from blood, obtained in a trial of the OX40 agonist ivuxolimab.

The CDR3 bases are TGTGCCAGCAGTTGGGTGGCGGGAGGGTCGGGCGAGCAGTACTTC. Translation gives CASSWVAGGSGEQYF. The gene calls are TRBV27 and TRBJ2-7; the match to TRBD2 covers 9 bases. The length of the CDR3 is 15 residues. The V gene end was trimmed by 4 bases and the J gene end by 6 bases; junction bases not matched to a gene: 10. The V gene's germline CDR1 is MNHEY and CDR2 SMNVEV (reference sequence).